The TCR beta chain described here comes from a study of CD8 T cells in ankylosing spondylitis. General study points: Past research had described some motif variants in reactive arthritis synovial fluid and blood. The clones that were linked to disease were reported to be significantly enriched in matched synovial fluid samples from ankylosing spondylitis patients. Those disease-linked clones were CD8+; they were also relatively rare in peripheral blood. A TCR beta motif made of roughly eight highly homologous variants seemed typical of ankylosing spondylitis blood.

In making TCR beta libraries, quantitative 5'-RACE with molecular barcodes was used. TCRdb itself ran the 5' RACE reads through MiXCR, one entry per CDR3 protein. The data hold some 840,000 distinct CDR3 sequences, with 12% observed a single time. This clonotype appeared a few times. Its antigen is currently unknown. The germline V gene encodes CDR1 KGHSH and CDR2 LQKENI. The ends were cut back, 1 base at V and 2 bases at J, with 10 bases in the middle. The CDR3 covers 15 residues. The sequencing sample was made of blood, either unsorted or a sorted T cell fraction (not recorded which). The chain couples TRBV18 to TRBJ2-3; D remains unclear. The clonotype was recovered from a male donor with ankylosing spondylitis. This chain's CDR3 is CASSPLTDFTDTQYF. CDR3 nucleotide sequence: TGTGCCAGCTCACCACTTACGGATTTCACAGATACGCAGTATTTT.